The TCR beta chain described here comes from a study of T cell clonotyping in hematopoietic cell transplantation. Looking at the study overall: Recipients' pretransplant samples followed cytoreduction.

This clone occurred a few times. Its antigen remains unknown. Indicated time point: recipient sample about 28 days before transplant, after cytoreduction. Samples: about 28 days before transplant, then days 30, 100 and 180 after. The method was immunoSEQ multiplex PCR; TCRdb's version includes in-frame clones alone and lacks a portion of them. The profile covers about 47,000 clones, with roughly 80% appearing a single time and approximately 5.7% taken by the ten largest. Findings and caveats of the study: Recipient TCR diversity dropped after transplant; expanded clonotypes rose from day 30 to 180.

The CDR3 covers 15 residues. Germline values: CDR1 SEHNR, CDR2 FQNEAQ (reference sequence). V lost 6 bases to trimming and J lost 0 bases; unmatched junction nucleotides: 7. The clonotype was recovered from a man aged 55-75 years with myelodysplastic syndrome. Some clones in this sample may be carry-over from other donors' samples. The V call is TRBV7-9, the J call TRBJ1-2; 7 bases fit TRBD1. This material consisted of peripheral blood mononuclear cells, taken before stem cell transplant. The CDR3 loop reads CASSLADRPNYGYTF. DNA of the CDR3: TGTGCCAGCAGTCTGGCGGACAGGCCTAACTATGGCTACACCTTC.